This T cell receptor beta chain was identified in a study of CD8+CD57+ T cells in acquired aplastic anemia. Only patients with CD8+CD57+ cell expansion on flow cytometry were chosen for sequencing. Genomic DNA constituted the template upon which TCR beta VDJ and CDR3 profiling was performed. TCRdb re-called the reads through MiXCR, storing one row per CDR3 protein. The sample contains approximately 95,000 distinct CDR3 sequences, 55% to 75% of which appear only once. Per the germline V gene, CDR1 is SGHTA and CDR2 is FQGTGA. This CDR3 is built from 13 residues. V was pared by 2 bases and J by 7 bases, with 11 bases between.

This chain links TRBV7-3 with TRBJ1-1, with a tentative D call TRBD1 (5 bases). The clonotype was recovered from a human donor with aplastic anemia. The sequenced sample consisted of sorted CD4+, CD8+, or CD8+CD57+ T cells (not recorded which) from PBMCs. In DNA, the CDR3 is TGTGCCAGCAGCTTAGAGGACGGGGGTGAAGCTTTCTTT. Protein sequence: CASSLEDGGEAFF.